A selection of T cell receptor beta chains follows, all from one sample in a study of blood T cell repertoires in COVID-19. Clones were read by immunoSEQ multiplex PCR, and TCRdb kept only the in-frame ones, dropping some. The sample yields over 150,000 clones, roughly 84% seen once. Sequencing input: PBMCs or T cells enriched from blood (not recorded which). The receptors shown here come from a woman aged 50 to 60 who had recovered from COVID-19. Each CDR3 is given with its conserved first and last residue. A D gene is named only where the DNA matches it firmly. Some rows mark clone size as missing; the rest say once, few, many or name a class of expanded clone.

CDR3aa: CAWSGQGYEKLFF
CDR3nt: TGTGCCTGGAGCGGGCAGGGGTATGAAAAACTGTTTTTT
abundance: NA
v_gene: TRBV30
j_gene: TRBJ1-4
d_gene: NA

CDR3aa: CASSLGGGQGNTEAFF
CDR3nt: TGTGCCAGCAGCTTGGGGGGCGGACAGGGAAACACTGAAGCTTTCTTT
abundance: NA
v_gene: TRBV5-4
j_gene: TRBJ1-1
d_gene: TRBD1

CDR3aa: CASAKTGGHTGELFF
CDR3nt: TGTGCCAGCGCCAAGACAGGGGGGCACACCGGGGAGCTGTTTTTT
abundance: NA
v_gene: TRBV18
j_gene: TRBJ2-2
d_gene: TRBD1

CDR3aa: CASSPPRSSYNSPLHF
CDR3nt: TGTGCCAGCTCACCACCCCGGAGCTCCTATAATTCACCCCTCCACTTT
abundance: once
v_gene: TRBV18
j_gene: TRBJ1-6
d_gene: NA

CDR3aa: CASSGGLAGGYYNEQFF
CDR3nt: TGTGCCAGCAGCGGGGGACTAGCGGGAGGATACTACAATGAGCAGTTCTTC
abundance: NA
v_gene: TRBV5-4
j_gene: TRBJ2-1
d_gene: TRBD2

CDR3aa: CAWSVRGNEKLFF
CDR3nt: TGTGCCTGGAGTGTGAGGGGGAATGAAAAACTGTTTTTT
abundance: NA
v_gene: TRBV30
j_gene: TRBJ1-4
d_gene: NA

CDR3aa: CASSTSGSYYEQYF
CDR3nt: TGTGCCAGCAGTACATCCGGGAGCTACTACGAGCAGTACTTC
abundance: NA
v_gene: TRBV6-4
j_gene: TRBJ2-7
d_gene: NA

CDR3aa: CASRGDRGAKNIQYF
CDR3nt: TGCGCCAGCAGAGGGGACAGGGGTGCCAAAAACATTCAGTACTTC
abundance: NA
v_gene: TRBV10-2
j_gene: TRBJ2-4
d_gene: TRBD1

CDR3aa: CASSRGLPWEQYF
CDR3nt: TGTGCCAGCAGTCGTGGGCTTCCCTGGGAGCAGTACTTC
abundance: NA
v_gene: TRBV28
j_gene: TRBJ2-7
d_gene: NA

CDR3aa: CASSQETGASTGELFF
CDR3nt: TGTGCCAGCAGCCAAGAAACAGGGGCGAGCACCGGGGAGCTGTTTTTT
abundance: NA
v_gene: TRBV3-1/TRBV3-2
j_gene: TRBJ2-2
d_gene: TRBD1

CDR3aa: CASSQGSLAGYEQFF
CDR3nt: TGTGCCAGCAGCCAAGGAAGTCTAGCGGGATACGAGCAGTTCTTC
abundance: few
v_gene: TRBV3-1/TRBV3-2
j_gene: TRBJ2-1
d_gene: TRBD2

CDR3aa: CASGFRHTEAFF
CDR3nt: TGTGCCTCAGGGTTCCGGCACACTGAAGCTTTCTTT
abundance: NA
v_gene: TRBV2
j_gene: TRBJ1-1
d_gene: NA

CDR3aa: CASSRGETQYF
CDR3nt: TGTGCCAGCAGCAGAGGAGAGACCCAGTACTTC
abundance: few
v_gene: TRBV5-5
j_gene: TRBJ2-5
d_gene: NA

CDR3aa: CASSMKGSGEGYTF
CDR3nt: TGTGCCAGTAGTATGAAGGGATCAGGGGAAGGCTACACCTTC
abundance: NA
v_gene: TRBV19
j_gene: TRBJ1-2
d_gene: NA

CDR3aa: CASSVAVAGDYGYTF
CDR3nt: TGTGCCAGCAGCGTAGCCGTGGCAGGGGATTATGGCTACACCTTC
abundance: once
v_gene: TRBV9
j_gene: TRBJ1-2
d_gene: NA

CDR3aa: CASSLGLAGGYEQYF
CDR3nt: TGTGCCAGCAGTTTGGGACTAGCGGGAGGCTACGAGCAGTACTTC
abundance: NA
v_gene: TRBV6-6
j_gene: TRBJ2-7
d_gene: TRBD2

CDR3aa: CAKIEGAEGGYTF
CDR3nt: TGCGCCAAAATAGAGGGGGCCGAGGGAGGCTACACCTTC
abundance: NA
v_gene: TRBV10-1
j_gene: TRBJ1-2
d_gene: TRBD1

CDR3aa: CASSEETGGYNEQFF
CDR3nt: TGTGCCAGCAGTGAAGAGACAGGGGGCTACAATGAGCAGTTCTTC
abundance: many
v_gene: TRBV6-1
j_gene: TRBJ2-1
d_gene: TRBD1